These 16 T cell receptor beta chains originate from one sample sequenced in a study of T-cell memory formation after mild COVID-19. TCRdb reprocessed the 5' RACE reads with MiXCR, giving one entry per CDR3 protein. The data contain approximately 300,000 distinct CDR3 sequences, about a sixth of them singletons. Sequencing was done on a sample of PBMCs or a T cell subset sorted from them (not recorded which). The receptor set was obtained from a man between 18 and 35 years old who had mild COVID-19 (a few samples of this study predate the infection). Cell type and time point are not known.

This clonotype has just a few counts. The genes are TRBV19 and TRBJ2-7; the match to TRBD1 covers 10 bases. The CDR3 has 15 residues. Germline V gene lookup returns CDR1 LNHDA and CDR2 SQIVND (reference sequence). Germline trimming cut 6 bases from V and 1 base from J; bases unmatched to any gene: 6. CDR3 amino acids: CASSAGQGRSYEQYF. CDR3 sequence (DNA): TGTGCCAGTAGCGCGGGACAGGGGAGGTCCTACGAGCAGTACTTC.

A few counts support this clonotype. The chain joins TRBV5-4 to TRBJ2-1; no definite D call. Trimming stripped 1 base from V and 8 bases from J, with 10 bases between. The CDR3 has 13 amino acids. The germline V gene has CDR1 SGHNT and CDR2 YYREEE (reference sequence). The CDR3 DNA reads TGTGCCAGCAGCTTGAAGGCAGCTGATGAGCAGTTCTTC. Residues: CASSLKAADEQFF. The variable domain in full, with the rest retrieved from reference TRBV5-4 and TRBJ2-1, is ETGVTQSPTHLIKTRGQQVTLRCSSQSGHNTVSWYQQALGQGPQFIFQYYREEENGRGNFPPRFSGLQFPNYSSELNVNALELDDSALYLCASSLKAADEQFFGPGTRLTVL.

This clonotype was observed many times. The chain uses TRBV5-1 and TRBJ2-7; 8 nucleotides match TRBD1. CDR1 and CDR2 from the germline V gene are SGHRS and YFSETQ. This CDR3 has 14 residues. V shed 0 bases, J shed 3 bases, and the junction held 2 bases outside the gene matches. The DNA for the CDR3 is TGCGCCAGCAGCTTGGCCAGGGGGCACTACGAGCAGTACTTC. This codes for CASSLARGHYEQYF.

This clonotype has a handful of counts. This chain connects TRBV7-8 to TRBJ1-5; 11 bases match TRBD1. Germline lookup yields CDR1 SGHVS and CDR2 FQNEAQ. Germline trimming cut 5 bases from V and 5 bases from J; bases unmatched to any gene: 5. There are 15 residues in the CDR3. The CDR3 protein is CASSIRDRGDQPQHF. In DNA, the CDR3 is TGTGCCAGCAGCATCCGGGACAGGGGGGATCAGCCCCAGCATTTT.

The genes are TRBV19 and TRBJ1-1; 8 bases fit TRBD1. The germline V gene has CDR1 LNHDA and CDR2 SQIVND (reference sequence). The CDR3 runs 17 residues. J lost 0 bases, V lost 4 bases, and 10 bases had no gene match. The CDR3 here is CASSKRGQGRVNTEAFF. The CDR3 region has the DNA TGTGCCAGTAGTAAACGAGGACAGGGAAGAGTGAACACTGAAGCTTTCTTT.

This chain connects TRBV4-1 to TRBJ2-2; 9 nucleotides match TRBD1. Germline values: CDR1 MGHRA, CDR2 YSYEKL. The CDR3 contains 16 residues. Germline trimming cut 2 bases from V and 6 bases from J; bases unmatched to any gene: 7. The CDR3 here is CASSQRTGVSSGELFF. The CDR3 region has the DNA TGCGCCAGCAGCCAACGGACAGGGGTTAGCTCCGGGGAGCTGTTTTTT.

This clonotype was detected only a few times. The chain is built from TRBV29-1 and TRBJ2-5; D uncertain. Trimming removed 3 bases from V and 1 base from J, with 9 bases in between. The length of the CDR3 is 13 residues. Germline CDR1 is SQVTM and CDR2 is ANQGSEA. CDR3 coding DNA: TGCAGCGTTGACGGTTCGATCCAAGAGACCCAGTACTTC. It translates to CSVDGSIQETQYF.

CDR3 in DNA: TGCAGCGTCCCGGGACAGGGGTACAATGAGCAGTTCTTC. It codes for CSVPGQGYNEQFF. V is TRBV29-1 and J is TRBJ2-1; 10 positions match TRBD1. Germline V gene lookup returns CDR1 SQVTM and CDR2 ANQGSEA. CDR3 size: 13 residues. J was trimmed by 4 bases and V by 6 bases; bases with no gene match: 3.

V and J are TRBV19 and TRBJ2-5; 7 nucleotides align to TRBD1. CDR3 length equals 13 residues. Germline CDR1 is LNHDA and CDR2 is SQIVND (reference sequence). The CDR3 nucleotides are TGTGCGACCGGGACAGTCAACCAAGAGACCCAGTACTTC. This encodes CATGTVNQETQYF.

V is TRBV7-2 and J is TRBJ1-4; D perhaps matches TRBD1 (6 bases). The germline V gene has CDR1 SGHTA and CDR2 FQGNSA. V was clipped by 5 bases and J by 7 bases, with 17 bases between them. This CDR3 comprises 15 residues. In nucleotides, the CDR3 is TGTGCCAGCAGCCCCGGACAGCCACTAAGTGAAAAACTGTTTTTT. Protein product: CASSPGQPLSEKLFF.

This chain joins TRBV4-1 and TRBJ2-1; possible D gene TRBD1, 5 bases. CDR3 length: 16 residues. Between the trimmed V and J ends, which lost 4 bases and 7 bases, there was a span of 20 bases. Germline V gene sequence: CDR1 MGHRA, CDR2 YSYEKL. The chain's CDR3 is CASSPPQQALGNEQFF. The CDR3 DNA follows: TGCGCCAGCAGCCCTCCCCAACAGGCCTTGGGGAATGAGCAGTTCTTC.

V gene TRBV7-7 combines with J gene TRBJ2-7; weak D call: TRBD1 (6 bases). This CDR3 has 15 residues. Germline V gene sequence: CDR1 SSHAT, CDR2 FNYEAQ (reference sequence). The CDR3 sequence: CASSERSMTGYEQYV. The CDR3, as DNA: TGTGCTAGCAGCGAAAGAAGCATGACAGGCTACGAGCAGTACGTC.

The J gene is TRBJ1-2, the V gene TRBV12-3 or TRBV12-4, with a weak D call TRBD1 (5 bases). The CDR3 has 14 amino acids. Trimming removed 5 bases at V and 4 bases at J, with 14 bases between. The CDR3 region is CASSKGTESYGYTF. In DNA form, the CDR3 reads TGTGCCAGCAGTAAAGGGACTGAGAGCTATGGCTACACCTTC.

This clonotype was counted a few times. This rearrangement joins TRBV20-1 to TRBJ1-3, with D possibly TRBD1 on 5 matching bases. Trimming removed 0 bases at V and 0 bases at J, with 9 bases between. This CDR3 contains 15 residues. Germline values: CDR1 DFQATT, CDR2 SNEGSKA (reference sequence). CDR3 in amino acids: CSARDPGSSGNTIYF. The CDR3 DNA reads TGCAGTGCTAGAGATCCAGGGTCCTCTGGAAACACCATATATTTT.

This chain links TRBV28 with TRBJ2-7; D is unclear. The CDR3 covers 13 residues. V was shortened by 6 bases and J by 3 bases, with 12 bases between the two germline ends. Germline values: CDR1 MDHEN, CDR2 SYDVKM. Written as DNA, the CDR3 is TGTGCCAGCAGACCCGCCGTACACTACGAGCAGTACGTC. As protein: CASRPAVHYEQYV.

This clonotype was detected a few times. V gene TRBV6-1 combines with J gene TRBJ2-7, with 7 bases identical to TRBD2. With 2 bases clipped from V and 7 bases from J, the junction kept 2 bases outside the gene matches. The CDR3 contains 12 residues. Germline-derived CDR1 and CDR2 are MNHNS and SASEGT. CDR3 coding DNA: TGTGCCAGCAGTGAATGGGGGGGGGAGCAGTACGTC. Amino acid sequence: CASSEWGGEQYV.